This T cell receptor (beta chain) was captured by sequencing in a study of OX40 agonist ivuxolimab in advanced cancers. Looking at the study overall: Given to patients was ivuxolimab, an agonistic anti-OX40 (CD134) antibody. Study observations and caveats: In general, CD8+ T cells held more expanded clones than CD4+ did, on average. Certain nonresponders additionally had low normalized T-cell clonal expansion. At doses 0.1 to 3.0 mg/kg, CD4+ and CD8+ clones expanded.

The germline V gene has CDR1 SGHAT and CDR2 FQNNGV. The CDR3 is 12 residues long. V was clipped by 5 bases and J by 4 bases, with 8 bases between them. Here immunoSEQ multiplex PCR was the method, and the copy in TCRdb shows in-frame clones only, minus some. The sample consists of fewer than 85,000 clones, more than 80% of them appearing once. Concerning this clone itself: What it recognizes is unknown.

The sample here was CD4+ or CD8+ T cells sorted from blood, taken in a trial of the OX40 agonist ivuxolimab. The receptor comes from an adult with an advanced solid tumor such as melanoma, head and neck, liver or kidney cancer. This chain connects TRBV11-2 to TRBJ1-2; D remains unclear. In nucleotides, the CDR3 is TGTGCCAGCAGCAAGCGGACCTATGGCTACACCTTC. Translation: CASSKRTYGYTF.